This record concerns one TCR beta chain sequence. TCRdb keeps only in-frame clones here, not all; method: immunoSEQ multiplex PCR. Among over 110,000 clones listed, 80% to 95% were seen once. This sample is part of a study of cytotoxic CD8 clonotypes in ibrutinib-treated CLL. In germline, CDR1 is SGDLS, CDR2 YYNGEE. V lost 4 bases and J lost 3, with 12 bases in between. This CDR3 comprises 14 residues. The sample here was PBMCs, taken after 12 months of ibrutinib treatment. The rearrangement uses TRBV9 and TRBJ2-3; D is unclear. This sequence was found in a human donor with chronic lymphocytic leukemia. DNA of the CDR3: TGTGCCAGCAGCCCAACGGCCGGGACAGATACGCAGTATTTT. Translated: CASSPTAGTDTQYF.